This T cell receptor beta chain is from a study of PD-1 blockade in classical Hodgkin lymphoma. Study-level findings and limits: Baseline diversity resembling that of newly diagnosed patients was seen in complete responders. The CD4+ diversity rise by C4D1 was clearest in complete responders. Possibly reflecting disease activity or prior therapy, repertoire differences have causes that remain undefined.

There are a few counts of this clone. The antigen is not known. The patients all showed relapse after autologous stem cell transplantation, while their brentuximab vedotin exposure varied. The protocol was immunoSEQ multiplex PCR, while the TCRdb copy is restricted to in-frame clones and leaves out a portion. The repertoire holds roughly 150,000 clones, just under 80% seen once, with 7% to 9.5% in the top ten. This sequence originates from a human donor with classical Hodgkin lymphoma. Sequenced here: peripheral blood mononuclear cells (PBMCs), sampled before the second cycle of nivolumab.

The CDR3: CASSPGESTDTQYF. CDR3 nucleotide sequence: TGTGCCAGCAGTCCCGGGGAGAGCACAGATACGCAGTATTTT. The gene calls are TRBV7-3 and TRBJ2-3; the D gene is possibly TRBD2 (5 bases). Germline V gives CDR1 SGHTA, CDR2 FQGTGA. With 6 bases removed from V and 0 bases from J, the gap between germline ends came to 10 bases. The CDR3 extends over 14 amino acids.